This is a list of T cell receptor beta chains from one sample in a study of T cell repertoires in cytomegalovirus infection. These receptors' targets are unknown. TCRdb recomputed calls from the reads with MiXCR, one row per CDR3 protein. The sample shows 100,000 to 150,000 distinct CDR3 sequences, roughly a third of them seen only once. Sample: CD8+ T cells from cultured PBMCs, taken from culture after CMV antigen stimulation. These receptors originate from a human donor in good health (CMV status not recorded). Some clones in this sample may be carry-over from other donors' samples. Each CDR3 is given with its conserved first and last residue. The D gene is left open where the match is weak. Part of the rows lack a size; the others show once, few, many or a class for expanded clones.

TGTGCCAGCAGTTACTCGCGGGGCGCCGGAGATGGCTACACCTTC CASSYSRGAGDGYTF few TRBJ1-2 NA TRBV6-6
TGTGCCAGCAGTTTGTCAGGGGCCAGCTCCTACGAGCAGTACTTC CASSLSGASSYEQYF few TRBJ2-7 NA TRBV27
TGTGCCAGCAGTTACGTCATAGACAGGGGCCAAGAGACCCAGTACTTC CASSYVIDRGQETQYF NA TRBJ2-5 TRBD1 TRBV6-2/TRBV6-3
TGTGCCAGCAGCAACGCACCGGGACAGGGAGAGACCCAGTACTTC CASSNAPGQGETQYF NA TRBJ2-5 TRBD1 TRBV7-2
TGTGCCAGCAGCTTAGGAACAGGGTTCTATAATTCACCCCTCCACTTT CASSLGTGFYNSPLHF few TRBJ1-6 NA TRBV7-2
TGTGCCAGCAGCTCTAGCGGGGGGCGGACAAGCTCCTACGAGCAGTACTTC CASSSSGGRTSSYEQYF NA TRBJ2-7 TRBD2 TRBV7-9
TGTGCCAGCAGTGAAGCATCGGGGAACACTGAAGCTTTCTTT CASSEASGNTEAFF NA TRBJ1-1 NA TRBV6-1
TGCGCCAGCAGCTGGGTCGGGGGACGAGCGGAGACCCAGTACTTC CASSWVGGRAETQYF few TRBJ2-5 NA TRBV5-1
TGCGCCAGCAGCCAAGATGGTAGCGGGGGGGCCTACGAGCAGTACTTC CASSQDGSGGAYEQYF NA TRBJ2-7 TRBD2 TRBV4-3
TGTGCCAGCAGCTTGCGGGGGGGCCTTTTAGATGAGCAGTTCTTC CASSLRGGLLDEQFF NA TRBJ2-1 TRBD2 TRBV13
TGTGCCAGCAGCTTGAATGGGACACCCAGGTCACCCCTCCACTTT CASSLNGTPRSPLHF NA TRBJ1-6 NA TRBV5-6